The T cell receptor beta chain described here comes from a study of neurological immune-mediated disorders. At least ten counts were recorded for this clonotype. This CDR3 spans 11 amino acids. CDR1 and CDR2 from the germline V gene are MGHRA and YSYEKL. Trimming stripped 4 bases from V and 7 bases from J, with 7 bases between. Using its own MiXCR run on the 5' RACE reads, TCRdb lists one record per CDR3 protein. There are some 38,000 distinct CDR3 sequences in the sample; approximately 14% occur only once, and 25% to 30% lies in the top ten. This receptor was taken from a woman aged 50 to 65 with HTLV-1-associated myelopathy (HAM/TSP). The specimen was PBMCs. The rearrangement uses TRBV4-1 and TRBJ1-2; the D is unclear. The DNA of the CDR3 is TGCGCCAGCAGCCGAGAGGGTGGCTACACCTTC. Protein sequence: CASSREGGYTF.